Listed below are T cell receptor beta chains from one sample, sequenced in a study of blood T cells in healthy people across ages. TCRdb re-derived calls from the 5' RACE reads in MiXCR, one entry per CDR3 protein. The sample has 800,000 to 1,300,000 distinct CDR3 sequences, around 25% seen once. These data also formed part of another study, on T cells of mothers and their children.

The sequenced sample consisted of blood. All receptors come from a girl under 10 years old in good health. Each CDR3 is given with its conserved first and last residue. A D gene is named only where the DNA matches it firmly. Clone size appears in some rows only: once, few, many, or a class for an expanded clone.

TRBV6-1,TRBJ2-7,NA,NA,CASRIFPADEQYF,TGTGCCAGCAGGATTTTCCCCGCTGACGAGCAGTACTTC
TRBV4-1,TRBJ2-5,TRBD1,NA,CASSQERDRGLQGGRRQETQYF,TGCGCCAGCAGCCAAGAAAGGGACAGGGGGCTTCAGGGCGGGAGAAGGCAAGAGACCCAGTACTTC
TRBV7-3,TRBJ2-1,NA,few,CASSLNAGFHEQFF,TGTGCCAGCAGCTTAAACGCAGGGTTTCATGAGCAGTTCTTC
TRBV10-3,TRBJ2-1,NA,few,CAISEGGRSYNEQFF,TGTGCCATCAGTGAGGGGGGACGCTCCTACAATGAGCAGTTCTTC
TRBV12-3/TRBV12-4,TRBJ1-2,NA,NA,CASSLVVSRVGGYTF,TGTGCCAGCAGTTTAGTGGTTTCAAGGGTCGGTGGCTACACCTTC
TRBV20-1,TRBJ2-1,TRBD2,NA,CSARAGTNVYNEQFF,TGCAGTGCTAGGGCCGGGACTAATGTCTACAATGAGCAGTTCTTC
TRBV7-2,TRBJ2-1,TRBD1,few,CASSLQDRVDEQFF,TGTGCCAGCAGCTTACAGGACAGGGTCGACGAGCAGTTCTTC
TRBV29-1,TRBJ2-7,TRBD2,few,CSVMGLAGGSFEQYF,TGCAGCGTTATGGGACTAGCGGGAGGGAGTTTCGAGCAGTACTTC
TRBV6-5,TRBJ2-1,TRBD2,NA,CASSWTSGRDEQFF,TGTGCCAGCAGTTGGACTAGCGGGAGGGATGAGCAGTTCTTC
TRBV20-1,TRBJ2-1,TRBD2,NA,CSAALAGGSYNEQFF,TGCAGTGCCGCCTTAGCGGGGGGTTCCTACAATGAGCAGTTCTTC
TRBV6-6,TRBJ1-2,TRBD1,few,CASSPKWDRESYGYTF,TGTGCCAGCAGTCCAAAATGGGACAGGGAGAGCTATGGCTACACCTTC
TRBV6-5,TRBJ2-1,NA,few,CASSYSIHERFF,TGTGCCAGCAGTTACTCGATTCATGAGCGGTTCTTC
TRBV7-2,TRBJ1-6,NA,many,CASSRIYNSPLHF,TGTGCCAGCAGCAGGATCTATAATTCACCCCTCCACTTT
TRBV11-1,TRBJ2-5,NA,NA,CASSLDGEQYF,TGTGCCAGCAGCTTAGATGGTGAGCAGTACTTC
TRBV28,TRBJ1-4,TRBD1,NA,CASSPYRGRDEKLFF,TGTGCCAGCAGTCCTTACAGGGGGCGGGATGAAAAACTGTTTTTT
TRBV18,TRBJ2-1,TRBD2,few,CASSGPVSGTSYEQFF,TGTGCCAGCTCAGGGCCGGTTAGCGGGACCTCATATGAGCAGTTCTTC
TRBV2,TRBJ2-7,TRBD2,NA,CASRVREATYEQYF,TGTGCCAGCAGAGTTCGGGAGGCCACCTACGAGCAGTACTTC
TRBV6-1,TRBJ2-5,NA,once,CASRRAGFYF,TGTGCCAGCAGAAGGGCAGGTTTTTACTTC
TRBV28,TRBJ2-7,NA,few,CASSQTRDGGFYEQYF,TGTGCCAGCAGTCAGACCCGGGACGGAGGATTCTACGAGCAGTACTTC
TRBV4-3,TRBJ2-7,NA,NA,CASSQRLDEGEQYF,TGCGCCAGCAGCCAAAGACTGGACGAGGGGGAGCAGTACTTC
TRBV3-1,TRBJ2-7,NA,NA,CASSRLSSLYEQYF,TGTGCCAGCAGCCGGTTGTCTTCCCTCTACGAGCAGTACTTC
TRBV7-3,TRBJ2-4,NA,few,CASRSTTEVIQYF,TGTGCCAGCAGGTCGACCACGGAGGTCATTCAGTACTTC
TRBV29-1,TRBJ1-1,NA,NA,CSVKTRGTEAFF,TGCAGCGTTAAGACCCGGGGAACTGAAGCTTTCTTT
TRBV27,TRBJ2-1,NA,NA,CASSSLAAGEYNEQFF,TGTGCCAGCAGTTCGCTAGCGGCAGGGGAATACAATGAGCAGTTCTTC
TRBV19,TRBJ1-1,NA,NA,CASSRGIQGTEAFF,TGTGCCAGTAGTAGGGGTATCCAGGGCACTGAAGCTTTCTTT
TRBV29-1,TRBJ2-4,TRBD1,many,CSVDPGQGQNIQYF,TGCAGCGTCGATCCGGGACAGGGGCAAAACATTCAGTACTTC
TRBV12-3/TRBV12-4,TRBJ2-4,TRBD2,NA,CASSFLPGGIAKNIQYF,TGTGCCAGCAGTTTTCTCCCCGGGGGGATAGCCAAAAACATTCAGTACTTC
TRBV4-3,TRBJ2-1,TRBD2,few,CASSQDPSGGFRSYNEQFF,TGCGCCAGCAGCCAAGATCCCAGCGGGGGGTTTCGCTCCTACAATGAGCAGTTCTTC
TRBV20-1,TRBJ2-1,NA,NA,CSARALLDSVQFF,TGCAGTGCTAGAGCGTTACTAGATTCGGTGCAGTTCTTC
TRBV12-3/TRBV12-4,TRBJ2-3,NA,many,CASSYLADTQYF,TGTGCCAGCAGTTACTTAGCAGATACGCAGTATTTT
TRBV4-3,TRBJ2-2,NA,few,CASSQEAGFDTGELFF,TGCGCCAGCAGCCAAGAGGCAGGTTTTGACACCGGGGAGCTGTTTTTT
TRBV6-5,TRBJ2-5,NA,NA,CASSFDLQETQYF,TGTGCCAGCAGTTTTGACTTGCAAGAGACCCAGTACTTC
TRBV4-2,TRBJ2-2,TRBD2,NA,CASSLLGWGTSGTPDTGELFF,TGTGCCAGCAGCCTCCTAGGTTGGGGGACTAGCGGCACTCCCGATACCGGGGAGCTGTTTTTT
TRBV11-2,TRBJ2-1,NA,NA,CASSPGITYNEQFF,TGTGCCAGCAGCCCAGGGATCACCTACAATGAGCAGTTCTTC
TRBV5-1,TRBJ2-1,NA,few,CASSLEGRVDPFF,TGCGCCAGCAGCTTGGAGGGGCGGGTCGATCCGTTCTTC
TRBV10-3,TRBJ2-5,NA,NA,CAKPKETQYF,TGTGCCAAACCTAAGGAGACCCAGTACTTC
TRBV29-1,TRBJ2-3,TRBD2,NA,CSGAAGTTTDTQYF,TGCAGCGGCGCGGCCGGGACTACCACAGATACGCAGTATTTT
TRBV7-7,TRBJ2-3,TRBD2,NA,CASSHGLAGTDTQYF,TGTGCTAGCAGCCATGGACTAGCGGGCACAGATACGCAGTATTTT